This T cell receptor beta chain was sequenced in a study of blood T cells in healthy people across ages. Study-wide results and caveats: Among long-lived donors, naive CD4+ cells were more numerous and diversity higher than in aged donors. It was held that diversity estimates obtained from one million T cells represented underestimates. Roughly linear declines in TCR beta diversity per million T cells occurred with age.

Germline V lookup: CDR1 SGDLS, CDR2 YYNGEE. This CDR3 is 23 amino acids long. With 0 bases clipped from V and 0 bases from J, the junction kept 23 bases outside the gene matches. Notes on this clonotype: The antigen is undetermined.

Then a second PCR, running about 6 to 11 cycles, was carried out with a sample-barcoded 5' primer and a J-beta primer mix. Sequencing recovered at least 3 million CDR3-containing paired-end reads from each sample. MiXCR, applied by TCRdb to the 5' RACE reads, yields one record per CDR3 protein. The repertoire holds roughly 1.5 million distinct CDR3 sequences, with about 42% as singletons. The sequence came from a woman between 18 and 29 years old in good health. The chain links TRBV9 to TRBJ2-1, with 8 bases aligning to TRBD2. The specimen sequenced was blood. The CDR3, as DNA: TGTGCCAGCAGCGTAGCTACTAGTACCTACTGGGCTAGCGGGCCTAGCTCCTACAATGAGCAGTTCTTC. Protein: CASSVATSTYWASGPSSYNEQFF.